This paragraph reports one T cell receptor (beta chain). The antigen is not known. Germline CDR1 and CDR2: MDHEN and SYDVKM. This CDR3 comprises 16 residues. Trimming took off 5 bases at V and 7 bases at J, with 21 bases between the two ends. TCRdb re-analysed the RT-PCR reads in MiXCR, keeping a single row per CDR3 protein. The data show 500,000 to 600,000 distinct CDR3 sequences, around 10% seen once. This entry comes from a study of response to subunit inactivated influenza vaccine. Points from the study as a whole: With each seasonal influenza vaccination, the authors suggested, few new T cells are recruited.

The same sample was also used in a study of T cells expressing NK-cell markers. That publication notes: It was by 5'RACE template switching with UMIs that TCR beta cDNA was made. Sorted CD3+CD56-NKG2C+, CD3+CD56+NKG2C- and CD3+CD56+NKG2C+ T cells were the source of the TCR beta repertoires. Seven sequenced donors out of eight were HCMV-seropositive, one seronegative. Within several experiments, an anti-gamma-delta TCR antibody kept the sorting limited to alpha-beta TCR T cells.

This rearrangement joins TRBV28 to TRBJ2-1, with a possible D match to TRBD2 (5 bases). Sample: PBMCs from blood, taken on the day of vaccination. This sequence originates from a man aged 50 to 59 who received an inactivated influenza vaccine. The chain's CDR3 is CASSPPLADNNNEQFF. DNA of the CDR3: TGTGCCAGCAGTCCCCCCCTAGCAGATAACAATAATGAGCAGTTCTTC.